What follows are 27 T cell receptor beta chains derived from one specimen sequenced in a study of CD8+CD57+ T cells in acquired aplastic anemia. Investigators profiled TCR beta VDJ and CDR3 from genomic DNA template. MiXCR, applied by TCRdb to the reads, yields one record per CDR3 protein. Of just over 400,000 distinct CDR3 sequences in the sample, under 80% were seen once. The sequencing sample was made of sorted CD4+, CD8+, or CD8+CD57+ T cells (not recorded which) from PBMCs. The receptors stem from a human donor in good health, serving as a control.

V gene TRBV6-1 combines with J gene TRBJ1-4, with no clear D. In germline, CDR1 is MNHNS, CDR2 SASEGT. The length of the CDR3 is 15 residues. The ends were cut back, 3 bases at V and 5 bases at J, with 13 bases in the middle. As DNA, the CDR3 is TGTGCCAGCAGTGAGGGATCTGGCGGGAATGAAAAACTGTTTTTT. Translation gives CASSEGSGGNEKLFF.

This clonotype occurred once. The chain links TRBV20-1 to TRBJ1-5, with 10 nucleotides matching TRBD1. The V and J ends lost 7 bases and 8 bases, in that order; junction bases with no gene match: 11. Per the germline V gene, CDR1 is DFQATT and CDR2 is SNEGSKA (reference sequence). This CDR3 contains 14 residues. In nucleotides, the CDR3 is TGCAGTGAACAGGGACAGGGGAGATGGGAGCCCCAGCATTTT. This encodes CSEQGQGRWEPQHF.

This clonotype was seen repeatedly, ten times or more. The V and J genes are TRBV20-1 and TRBJ2-5; 8 nucleotides line up with TRBD2. Germline values: CDR1 DFQATT, CDR2 SNEGSKA (reference sequence). With V trimmed by 1 base and J by 4 bases, 5 bases remained unmatched. CDR3 length: 14 residues. As DNA, the CDR3 is TGCAGTGCTAGAGCGGGGGGGCCCGGAGAGACCCAGTACTTC. This codes for CSARAGGPGETQYF.

In this sample, this clonotype turned up once. The chain has TRBV7-9 and TRBJ2-1; perhaps D is TRBD1 or TRBD2 (6 bases each). The CDR3 has 11 residues. The germline V and J ends were trimmed by 4 bases and 14 bases, with 12 bases remaining between them. The germline V gene encodes CDR1 SEHNR and CDR2 FQNEAQ (reference sequence). DNA of the CDR3: TGTGCCAGCAGCTACTCCGGGGGCGAGTTCTTC. Its protein product is CASSYSGGEFF.

This sequence joins TRBV25-1 and TRBJ1-4, with D unclear. Germline values: CDR1 MGHDK, CDR2 SYGVNS. The CDR3 loop spans 15 amino acids. Trimming cost V 1 base and J 9 bases, with 15 bases left between them. Written as DNA, the CDR3 is TGTGCCAGCAGTGAATGGGGAAGAGGGAGGCAAAAACTGTTTTTT. Translating gives CASSEWGRGRQKLFF.

This clonotype was seen a handful of times. J is TRBJ2-7 and V is TRBV10-3; tentative D call: TRBD2 (7 bases). V was clipped by 0 bases and J by 5 bases, with 17 bases between them. CDR1 is ENHRY, CDR2 SYGVKD, per germline. The CDR3 is 16 amino acids. Here the CDR3 reads CAISESSFPGGHEQYF. CDR3 coding DNA: TGTGCCATCAGTGAGTCTTCGTTCCCGGGGGGCCACGAGCAGTACTTC.

This clonotype came up a few times. V gene TRBV2 combines with J gene TRBJ2-5; 12 bases are shared with TRBD2. The J call may be wrong; the DNA end is better matched by TRBJ2-7. The CDR3 has 13 residues. Germline-derived CDR1 and CDR2 are SNHLY and FYNNEI. In DNA, the CDR3 is TGTGCCAGCAGGAGACTAGCGGGGGCCGAGCAGTACTTC. It translates to CASRRLAGAEQYF.

The chain joins TRBV7-2 to TRBJ2-1; the D gene could be TRBD1 or TRBD2 (5 bases each). Per germline, CDR1 SGHTA and CDR2 FQGNSA. Between the trimmed V and J ends, which lost 5 bases and 3 bases, there was a span of 26 bases. This CDR3 contains 19 residues. CDR3 amino acids: CASSTGMTGTDIFYNEQFF. CDR3 coding DNA: TGTGCCAGCAGCACGGGCATGACTGGGACGGACATCTTCTACAATGAGCAGTTCTTC.

On this clonotype: The junction does not match germline at one end; this may be a read error. CDR3 protein: CARSAAGDKEKLFF. The CDR3 DNA follows: TGTGCCAGGAGCGCCGCCGGGGATAAAGAAAAACTGTTTTTT. The gene calls are TRBV5-1 and TRBJ1-4; no definite D call. This CDR3 is 14 amino acids long. The germline gives CDR1 SGHRS, CDR2 YFSETQ.

This rearrangement joins TRBV25-1 to TRBJ2-3, with D unclear. Trimming removed 3 bases from V and 0 bases from J, with 7 bases in between. In germline, CDR1 is MGHDK, CDR2 SYGVNS. This CDR3 has 14 residues. CDR3 sequence (DNA): TGTGCCAGCAGTGAGTGGTTTAGCACAGATACGCAGTATTTT. Its protein product is CASSEWFSTDTQYF. The variable domain in full, with the rest retrieved from reference TRBV25-1 and TRBJ2-3, is EADIYQTPRYLVIGTGKKITLECSQTMGHDKMYWYQQDPGMELHLIHYSYGVNSTEKGDLSSESTVSRIRTEHFPLTLESARPSHTSQYLCASSEWFSTDTQYFGPGTRLTVL.

About this clonotype itself: This may come from a read error, since a much larger clone is one base off. The CDR3 protein is CASSPWMDLKQLYGYTF. Written as DNA, the CDR3 is TGTGCCAGCAGTCCATGGATGGATCTGAAGCAGCTCTATGGCTACACCTTC. V is TRBV9 and J is TRBJ1-2; D unclear. Trimming left V 5 bases short and J 4 bases short, with 24 bases between. Germline values: CDR1 SGDLS, CDR2 YYNGEE. This CDR3 is built from 17 residues.

This clonotype was seen only once. A junction end diverges from the germline sequence, so it may reflect a read error. The chain links TRBV5-8 to TRBJ1-1, with D perhaps TRBD1 (6 bases). CDR3 length: 14 residues. Germline values: CDR1 SGHTS, CDR2 YDEGEE. CDR3 coding DNA: TGCGCCAGCAGCCCGCCAGGGGAGAACACTGAAGCTTTCTTT. Translation: CASSPPGENTEAFF.

The V gene is TRBV7-9, the J gene TRBJ2-6; D gene unclear. The CDR3 spans 16 residues. Per germline, CDR1 SEHNR and CDR2 FQNEAQ (reference sequence). Trimming pared 10 bases from V and 12 bases from J, leaving 28 bases between. The CDR3 spells CATELNGIYGYTVLTF. CDR3 bases: TGTGCCACCGAGCTTAACGGCATCTATGGCTACACCGTCCTGACTTTC.

This chain links TRBV27 with TRBJ2-7; 8 bases agree with TRBD1. This CDR3 region has 16 residues. With 2 bases clipped from V and 3 bases from J, the junction kept 9 bases outside the gene matches. Germline-derived CDR1 and CDR2 are MNHEY and SMNVEV (reference sequence). CDR3 bases: TGTGCCAGCAGTTTAGTTCCCGGACAGGGACTCTACGAGCAGTACTTC. Amino acids: CASSLVPGQGLYEQYF.

The chain employs TRBV29-1 and TRBJ1-2; tentative D call: TRBD1 (6 bases). The germline V and J ends were trimmed by 0 bases and 8 bases, with 10 bases remaining between them. The CDR3 extends over 12 amino acids. Germline V gene lookup returns CDR1 SQVTM and CDR2 ANQGSEA. CDR3 in DNA: TGCAGCGTTGAAGAGGGGGCTGAAGGCTACACCTTC. As protein: CSVEEGAEGYTF.

Turning to this clonotype: Relative to the germline gene, one junction end is altered; a read error may explain this. The chain has TRBV5-1 and TRBJ2-5; either TRBD1 or TRBD2 may fit D (5 bases each). The CDR3 totals 13 residues. CDR1 SGHRS and CDR2 YFSETQ come from the germline V gene. DNA of the CDR3: TGTGCCAGCAGCTTAGGCGAGGGGGAGACCCAGTACTTC. It is translated as CASSLGEGETQYF.

The chain couples TRBV29-1 to TRBJ1-4, with TRBD1 as a possible D gene (6 bases). This CDR3 region has 14 residues. Germline CDR1 reads SQVTM; CDR2 reads ANQGSEA. V was shortened by 1 base and J by 7 bases, with 13 bases between the two germline ends. The CDR3 reads CSVEVSGGGEKLFF. The CDR3 bases are TGCAGCGTTGAAGTGTCGGGGGGCGGTGAAAAACTGTTTTTT.

About this clonotype itself: No conserved phenylalanine or tryptophan ends this CDR3, so it is likely a read error. The limits of the CDR3 on the DNA are not certain, so only TCRdb's listed CDR3 is given. The rearrangement joins TRBV9 to TRBJ1-4; the listed D gene, TRBD1, was not tested against the DNA. Including both end residues, the CDR3 is 11 amino acids long. CDR1 and CDR2 (germline): SGDLS, YYNGEE. CDR3 in amino acids: CASWFARKISP.

This clonotype was counted once. V gene TRBV4-3 combines with J gene TRBJ1-6; 9 nucleotides align to TRBD1. CDR3 size: 14 residues. The trim removed 6 bases at V and 10 bases at J, leaving 7 bases unmatched. Per germline, CDR1 LGHNA and CDR2 YSLEER. In nucleotides, the CDR3 is TGCGCCAGCAGGGTGGACAGGGGAGGGTCACCCCTCCACTTT. Its protein is CASRVDRGGSPLHF.

A word on this clonotype: Since no conserved phenylalanine or tryptophan closes the CDR3, a read error is the likely cause. The chain is built from TRBV7-7 and TRBJ1-2; the D gene is possibly TRBD1 (5 bases). The CDR3 is made up of 13 amino acids. The germline gives CDR1 SSHAT, CDR2 FNYEAQ (reference sequence). The CDR3 is CATSTDTDYGYTV. The CDR3 bases are TGTGCCACCAGCACGGACACAGATTATGGCTACACCGTC.

Concerning this clonotype: Likely a read error: the CDR3 ends without its conserved phenylalanine or tryptophan. Because the CDR3's place on the DNA is in doubt, the DNA is left out and the CDR3 is given as listed by TCRdb. The V gene is TRBV2, the J gene TRBJ1-1. The CDR3 spans 15 amino acids, including both terminal residues. Germline V CDR1 and CDR2: SNHLY, FYNNEI. CDR3 protein: CASSEIGQVITASIL.

This clonotype was found a few times. This chain joins TRBV15 and TRBJ1-6; unclear D gene. Germline V gives CDR1 LNHNV, CDR2 YYDKDF (reference sequence). With 0 bases removed from V and 9 bases from J, the gap between germline ends came to 6 bases. CDR3 size: 13 residues. The chain's CDR3 is CATSRDIGSPLHF. CDR3 nucleotide sequence: TGTGCCACCAGCAGAGATATAGGTTCACCCCTCCACTTT.

J is TRBJ2-1 and V is TRBV5-1, with 12 nucleotides matching TRBD2. J gave up 7 bases and V 0 bases, and 2 bases lay outside the gene matches. Germline CDR1 reads SGHRS; CDR2 reads YFSETQ. This CDR3 spans 15 amino acids. This CDR3 is CASSLAGTSGNEQFF. The CDR3 DNA reads TGCGCCAGCAGCTTGGCAGGGACTAGCGGGAATGAGCAGTTCTTC.

V is TRBV12-3 or TRBV12-4 and J is TRBJ2-5; D tentatively reads TRBD1 or TRBD2 (5 bases each). Trimming left V 9 bases short and J 5 bases short, with 19 bases between. This CDR3 comprises 14 residues. The CDR3 is CASRGGHASETQYF. The CDR3 nucleotides are TGTGCCAGTCGTGGAGGACACGCCAGCGAGACCCAGTACTTC.

The J gene is TRBJ1-4, the V gene TRBV24-1; TRBD1 matches 8 bases. The V segment lost 4 bases and the J segment 16 bases; nucleotides outside the gene matches: 10. Germline CDR1 reads KGHDR; CDR2 reads SFDVKD. The CDR3 totals 13 residues. CDR3 nucleotide sequence: TGTGCCACCAGTGAAAGGGACAGGAGGGTTCGGTTTTTT. Protein sequence: CATSERDRRVRFF.

V is TRBV19 and J is TRBJ1-5, with D possibly TRBD1 on 6 matching bases. This CDR3 has 13 amino acids. From germline, CDR1 is LNHDA and CDR2 SQIVND (reference sequence). V was cut by 5 bases and J by 12 bases, with 17 bases left in between. CDR3 nucleotides: TGTGCCAGTAGTGATTTTCTCGGGACACGCCAGCATTTT. This translates into CASSDFLGTRQHF.

This clonotype was observed many times. The chain uses TRBV4-2 and TRBJ1-3; no definite D call. Germline values: CDR1 LGHNA, CDR2 YNFKEQ. The CDR3 length is 13 residues. With 4 bases removed from V and 2 bases from J, the gap between germline ends came to 6 bases. Here the CDR3 DNA reads TGTGCCAGCAGCCCATCTACTGGAAACACCATATATTTT. Its translation: CASSPSTGNTIYF.